These 27 T cell receptor beta chains came from one sample sequenced in a study of blood T cells in healthy people across ages. Through a sample-barcoded 5' primer and a J-beta primer mix, a second PCR was run for 7 to 11 cycles. TCRdb reprocessed the 5' RACE reads via MiXCR and lists one record per CDR3 protein. The sample records about 830,000 distinct CDR3 sequences, under 80% being singletons. The sequenced sample was blood. Receptors were obtained from a man between 25 and 39 years old in good health.

The chain carries TRBV20-1 and TRBJ2-5; 9 bases fit TRBD2. The trim removed 3 bases at V and 11 bases at J, leaving 19 bases unmatched. This CDR3 is built from 16 residues. Germline V CDR1 and CDR2: DFQATT, SNEGSKA (reference sequence). The CDR3 DNA is TGCAGTGCTAGTAGAGTAGCGGGGGTTACATACAATGAGCAGTACTTC. Encoded protein: CSASRVAGVTYNEQYF.

This clonotype has just one count. The chain is built from TRBV6-5 and TRBJ1-5; D is ambiguous. The CDR3 consists of 13 residues. CDR1 is MNHEY and CDR2 is SVGAGI in the germline V gene. V was pared by 6 bases and J by 5 bases, with 11 bases between. The CDR3 is CASSPNLDQPQHF. CDR3 DNA sequence: TGTGCCAGCAGCCCAAATTTGGATCAGCCCCAGCATTTT.

The chain uses TRBV5-1 and TRBJ2-7; no clear D. V gave up 2 bases and J gave up 0 bases, with 6 bases separating them. The germline V gene encodes CDR1 SGHRS and CDR2 YFSETQ. This CDR3 comprises 13 residues. The CDR3 DNA follows: TGCGCCAGCAGCTTAATCGCCTCCTACGAGCAGTACTTC. It yields the protein CASSLIASYEQYF. The whole variable domain, filled in from reference TRBV5-1 and TRBJ2-7, reads KAGVTQTPRYLIKTRGQQVTLSCSPISGHRSVSWYQQTPGQGLQFLFEYFSETQRNKGNFPGRFSGRQFSNSRSEMNVSTLELGDSALYLCASSLIASYEQYFGPGTRLTVT.

This clonotype was seen only a few times. The rearrangement joins TRBV4-2 to TRBJ2-2; 16 bases match TRBD2. After removal of 5 bases from V and 5 bases from J, the junction contained 5 bases not matched to a gene. Germline V gene lookup returns CDR1 LGHNA and CDR2 YNFKEQ. CDR3 length: 17 amino acids. CDR3: CASSFGTSGGDTGELFF. CDR3 DNA sequence: TGTGCCAGCAGCTTCGGGACTAGCGGGGGGGATACCGGGGAGCTGTTTTTT.

The J gene is TRBJ2-2, the V gene TRBV29-1; D tentatively reads TRBD1 or TRBD2 (5 bases each). The ends were cut back, 4 bases at V and 6 bases at J, with 15 bases in the middle. The CDR3 spans 14 residues. CDR1 is SQVTM and CDR2 is ANQGSEA in the germline V gene. In DNA form, the CDR3 reads TGCAGCGTTGTGGTGGGGGAGAGGCCCGGGGAGCTGTTTTTT. Its protein product is CSVVVGERPGELFF.

This rearrangement joins TRBV4-2 to TRBJ2-1; D is ambiguous. The CDR3 is made up of 15 amino acids. Trimming took off 1 base at V and 3 bases at J, with 10 bases between the two ends. The germline CDR1 and CDR2 sequences are LGHNA and YNFKEQ. The CDR3 region has the DNA TGTGCCAGCAGCCAAGTCGAGGTCGGCTACAATGAGCAGTTCTTC. Translation: CASSQVEVGYNEQFF.

This clonotype was detected a few times. CDR3 amino acids: CSARLDYGYTF. For the CDR3, the DNA is TGCAGTGCTAGATTGGACTATGGCTACACCTTC. The V gene is TRBV20-1, the J gene TRBJ1-2; no reliable D call. The CDR3 is 11 amino acids. CDR1 is DFQATT, CDR2 SNEGSKA, per germline (reference sequence). The V gene lost 2 bases and the J gene lost 3 bases, with 4 bases spanning the gap.

J is TRBJ2-5 and V is TRBV9; 9 bases match TRBD1. The CDR3 runs to 14 residues. Germline-derived CDR1 and CDR2 are SGDLS and YYNGEE. V lost 0 bases, J lost 11 bases, and 8 bases stayed unmatched. Here the CDR3 DNA reads TGTGCCAGCAGCGTAGAGATAGGACAGGGGACGCAGTACTTC. Translation gives CASSVEIGQGTQYF. Based on the CDR3 plus reference TRBV9 and TRBJ2-5, the full variable domain is DSGVTQTPKHLITATGQRVTLRCSPRSGDLSVYWYQQSLDQGLQFLIQYYNGEERAKGNILERFSAQQFPDLHSELNLSSLELGDSALYFCASSVEIGQGTQYFGPGTRLLVL.

A single count supports this clonotype. The chain links TRBV7-3 to TRBJ2-1, with a tentative D call TRBD1 (6 bases). V was cut by 5 bases and J by 5 bases, with 19 bases left in between. The CDR3 consists of 16 residues. Germline V gene lookup returns CDR1 SGHTA and CDR2 FQGTGA. This chain's CDR3 is CASSISPNTGNNEQFF. CDR3 nucleotides: TGTGCCAGCAGCATCAGCCCAAATACAGGGAACAATGAGCAGTTCTTC.

This chain joins TRBV5-6 and TRBJ2-4; 11 bases fit TRBD2. The J call may not be correct, given that the DNA end is closer to TRBJ2-7. From germline, CDR1 is SGHDT and CDR2 YYEEEE. CDR3 length: 14 residues. The CDR3 reads CASSGGTSGYEQYF. CDR3 DNA sequence: TGTGCCAGCAGCGGGGGGACTAGCGGCTACGAGCAGTACTTC.

This clonotype was seen a few times. This chain connects TRBV10-3 to TRBJ2-1, with TRBD2 matching 10 bases. The V and J ends lost 2 bases and 7 bases, in that order; junction bases with no gene match: 11. Germline CDR1 reads ENHRY; CDR2 reads SYGVKD. The CDR3 covers 17 residues. Here the CDR3 reads CAISEAIAGGPGNEQFF. Written as DNA, the CDR3 is TGTGCCATCAGTGAGGCAATAGCGGGGGGACCAGGGAATGAGCAGTTCTTC.

J is TRBJ1-2 and V is TRBV21-1; TRBD1, the table's D call, was not compared with the DNA. TRBV21-1 has pseudogene status. The CDR3 is 15 residues long. CDR3 region: CASTQTGRGDYGYTF. CDR3 DNA: TGTGCCAGCACCCAAACGGGCAGGGGGGACTATGGCTACACCTTC.

The CDR3 protein is CASSPSGVVEQFF. The CDR3, as DNA: TGTGCCAGCTCACCATCGGGGGTTGTTGAGCAGTTCTTC. The chain combines TRBV18 with TRBJ2-1; D perhaps matches TRBD2 (6 bases). Germline assignment: CDR1 KGHSH and CDR2 LQKENI. The CDR3 extends over 13 amino acids. V was clipped by 2 bases and J by 9 bases, with 11 bases between them.

The rearrangement joins TRBV6-1 to TRBJ1-6; TRBD1 might be the D (5 bases). V lost 4 bases to trimming and J lost 8 bases, with 9 bases between them. The CDR3 spans 13 residues. Germline V gene lookup returns CDR1 MNHNS and CDR2 SASEGT. CDR3 loop: CASSVEGDSPLHF. CDR3 sequence (DNA): TGTGCCAGCAGTGTAGAAGGGGATTCACCCCTCCACTTT.

This clonotype appeared many times. The J gene is TRBJ2-2, the V gene TRBV24-1; no firm D call. The V gene lost 8 bases and the J gene lost 2 bases, with 11 bases spanning the gap. Germline lookup yields CDR1 KGHDR and CDR2 SFDVKD. The CDR3 loop spans 14 amino acids. The CDR3 DNA is TGTGCCACCACGACGGACGGTAACACCGGGGAGCTGTTTTTT. Its translation: CATTTDGNTGELFF.

Remarks on this clonotype: The junction departs from germline at one end; a sequencing error may be responsible. This chain connects TRBV3-1 to TRBJ2-7; D might be TRBD1 (5 bases). Germline V gene sequence: CDR1 LGHDT, CDR2 YNNKEL (reference sequence). The CDR3 contains 21 residues. CDR3 in amino acids: CASTQRPEQVWKVGARSEQYF. CDR3 DNA: TGTGCCAGCACCCAAAGACCGGAACAGGTCTGGAAAGTGGGCGCCCGGAGCGAGCAGTACTTC.

V and J are TRBV20-1 and TRBJ2-7, with D perhaps TRBD1 or TRBD2 (6 bases each). Germline V CDR1 and CDR2: DFQATT, SNEGSKA (reference sequence). The V end lost 0 bases, the J end lost 3 bases, and 18 bases lay between the germline ends. This CDR3 spans 16 amino acids. DNA of the CDR3: TGCAGTGCTAGAGATAATCGGGGGCAGCACCTCTACGAGCAGTACTTC. Protein sequence: CSARDNRGQHLYEQYF.

About this clonotype: This may come from a read error, since a much larger clone is one base off. The chain joins TRBV6-5 to TRBJ2-6; the D is unclear. Germline V gives CDR1 MNHEY, CDR2 SVGAGI. Trimming pared 8 bases from V and 0 bases from J, leaving 8 bases between. The CDR3 sequence is 14 residues long. The CDR3 nucleotides are TGTGCCAGCGCCACCAGCTCTGGGGCCAACGTCCTGACTTTC. It specifies CASATSSGANVLTF.

V and J are TRBV20-1 and TRBJ2-3, with 7 bases that match TRBD2. Germline assignment: CDR1 DFQATT and CDR2 SNEGSKA (reference sequence). Trimming at V came to 5 bases and at J to 5 bases, leaving 7 bases not matched to a gene. CDR3 length equals 13 residues. CDR3 in amino acids: CSAPAGPRDTQYF. For the CDR3, the DNA is TGCAGTGCTCCAGCGGGACCCCGAGATACGCAGTATTTT.

The rearrangement uses TRBV3-1 and TRBJ2-3; 13 positions match TRBD2. Germline V gene sequence: CDR1 LGHDT, CDR2 YNNKEL (reference sequence). This CDR3 is 19 amino acids long. V lost 1 base and J lost 4; bases outside the gene matches: 11. In nucleotides, the CDR3 is TGTGCCAGCAGCCAAGGGACGGGACTAGCGGGGATACACGCAGATACGCAGTATTTT. Translated: CASSQGTGLAGIHADTQYF.

The chain uses TRBV6-6 and TRBJ2-3, with TRBD2 identical over 10 bases. The ends lost 4 bases at V and 6 bases at J; junction bases unmatched: 10. The CDR3 contains 16 residues. Germline CDR1 MNHNY, CDR2 SVGAGI (reference sequence). The CDR3 DNA sequence: TGTGCCAGCAGTTCGAGATCAGCGGGGGGGCTGGATACGCAGTATTTT. Translating gives CASSSRSAGGLDTQYF.

The chain is built from TRBV30 and TRBJ2-6; D remains unclear. The CDR3 consists of 14 residues. Germline V gives CDR1 GTSNPN, CDR2 SVGIG (reference sequence). Trimming shortened V by 4 bases and J by 1 base, and 8 bases separated the two germline ends. CDR3 region: CAWNAASGANVLTF. DNA of the CDR3: TGTGCCTGGAACGCGGCGTCTGGGGCCAACGTCCTGACTTTC.

V gene TRBV5-1 combines with J gene TRBJ2-3; 11 nucleotides line up with TRBD1. The V and J ends lost 5 bases and 7 bases, in that order; junction bases with no gene match: 9. Germline lookup yields CDR1 SGHRS and CDR2 YFSETQ. The CDR3 is made up of 15 amino acids. CDR3 in DNA: TGCGCCAGCAGTCAAGGACAGGGGGCGAGGAATACGCAGTATTTT. Translating it yields CASSQGQGARNTQYF.

This chain links TRBV20-1 with TRBJ2-7; D may be TRBD1 (5 bases). CDR3 length: 12 amino acids. Germline V lookup: CDR1 DFQATT, CDR2 SNEGSKA (reference sequence). The germline V and J ends were trimmed by 5 bases and 2 bases, with 10 bases remaining between them. The CDR3 DNA reads TGCAGTGCTGTCAGGGTCCCCTACGAGCAGTACTTC. Translating gives CSAVRVPYEQYF.

The CDR3 here is CASSTRQRGGRYTDTQYF. CDR3 sequence (DNA): TGTGCCAGCTCAACGCGCCAACGAGGGGGTCGATACACAGATACGCAGTATTTT. The chain recombines TRBV18 with TRBJ2-3; a weak D match, TRBD1 (6 bases). The CDR3 contains 18 residues. The V end lost 5 bases, the J end lost 2 bases, and 23 bases lay between the germline ends. Germline V CDR1 and CDR2: KGHSH, LQKENI.

The CDR3 sequence: CSTDRAGYNEQFF. As DNA, the CDR3 is TGCAGCACGGACAGGGCAGGCTACAATGAGCAGTTCTTC. The chain employs TRBV20-1 and TRBJ2-1; TRBD1 aligns across 8 bases. Germline V gene sequence: CDR1 DFQATT, CDR2 SNEGSKA (reference sequence). The CDR3 spans 13 residues.

This clonotype was counted only a few times. The CDR3: CASSKQGLGYEQYF. CDR3 DNA: TGTGCCAGCAGCAAGCAGGGGTTGGGCTACGAGCAGTACTTC. V gene TRBV7-2 combines with J gene TRBJ2-4, with D possibly being TRBD1 (6 bases). Gene TRBJ2-7 matches the end of the DNA better, so the J call may be wrong. Germline V lookup: CDR1 SGHTA, CDR2 FQGNSA. The CDR3 runs to 14 residues.